This T cell receptor (beta chain) was identified during a study of T-cell reconstitution after alpha-beta-depleted transplantation in children. The germline V gene encodes CDR1 LNHNV and CDR2 YYDKDF (reference sequence). J lost 6 bases, V lost 2 bases, and 5 bases had no gene match. The length of the CDR3 is 15 residues. Preparing the TCRbeta library involved the use of unique molecular identifiers. One entry per CDR3 protein results from TCRdb running MiXCR on the PCR reads. This sample has about 230,000 distinct CDR3 sequences, with around 11% found just once. This clonotype was picked up many times.

The TCR originated in a human donor who donated a stem cell graft to a child with acute lymphoblastic leukemia. V and J are TRBV15 and TRBJ2-1; the match to TRBD1 covers 9 bases. The sample consisted of PBMCs from the stem cell graft donor, taken from the stem cell graft. The DNA of the CDR3 is TGTGCCACCAGCAGAATGGGACAGGGTGGCAATGAGCAGTTCTTC. Its protein is CATSRMGQGGNEQFF.